The 6 T cell receptor beta chains reported below all come from one sample, sequenced in a study of early T cells in non-severe SARS-CoV-2 infection (dated by TCRdb to the early 2020s). The library was prepared using 5' RACE. The data were produced on a NextSeq 500. The raw public reads went through TCRdb reprocessing: fastp at Q25, MiXCR clone calling, in-frame beta chains kept. Identical CDR3 protein sequences are pooled into one entry, listed with their most common genes and DNA. The sample table contains 50,000 to 60,000 distinct CDR3 sequences; only one count was recorded for more than 9% of them. The ten top clones hold under 5% of the sample. Sequences were obtained from whole blood. Receptors were obtained from an adult who was a healthcare worker with PCR-confirmed SARS-CoV-2 infection or an uninfected control (not recorded which).

This clonotype was observed at least ten times. The J gene is TRBJ2-4, the V gene TRBV7-9, with 9 positions matching TRBD1. The germline CDR1 and CDR2 sequences are SEHNR and FQNEAQ (reference sequence). The V and J ends lost 6 bases and 3 bases, in that order; junction bases with no gene match: 9. CDR3 length equals 16 residues. The DNA of the CDR3 is TGTGCCAGCAGTCGAGGACAGGGGTTGGGCAAAAACATTCAGTACTTC. Protein: CASSRGQGLGKNIQYF.

The chain couples TRBV2 to TRBJ2-3; 7 bases map to TRBD1. V shed 6 bases and J 4 bases; nucleotides not matched to a gene: 7. The germline CDR1 and CDR2 sequences are SNHLY and FYNNEI. The CDR3 has 14 residues. The CDR3: CASRWDSRPDTQYF. Here the CDR3 DNA reads TGTGCCAGCAGATGGGACAGTAGGCCAGATACGCAGTATTTT.

Only one count was recorded for this clonotype. The chain employs TRBV12-3 or TRBV12-4 and TRBJ1-1, with D hard to call. The CDR3 has 12 amino acids. V gave up 3 bases and J gave up 7 bases, with 9 bases separating them. CDR3 sequence reads: CASSFWGVEAFF. DNA for the CDR3: TGTGCCAGCAGTTTTTGGGGTGTTGAAGCTTTCTTT.

V gene TRBV19 combines with J gene TRBJ2-6; no clear D gene. This CDR3 comprises 14 residues. From germline, CDR1 is LNHDA and CDR2 SQIVND (reference sequence). V was shortened by 5 bases and J by 0 bases, with 5 bases between the two germline ends. The CDR3 loop is CASSANSGANVLTF. The CDR3 region has the DNA TGTGCCAGTAGTGCTAACTCTGGGGCCAACGTCCTGACTTTC.

The V gene is TRBV7-8, the J gene TRBJ2-1; 7 bases line up with TRBD1. J was trimmed by 6 bases and V by 5 bases; bases with no gene match: 4. Germline V gives CDR1 SGHVS, CDR2 FQNEAQ. The CDR3 extends over 13 amino acids. The CDR3 bases are TGTGCCAGCAGCCACCGACAGGGCAATGAGCAGTTCTTC. This sequence encodes CASSHRQGNEQFF. Based on the CDR3 plus reference TRBV7-8 and TRBJ2-1, the full variable domain is GAGVSQSPRYKVAKRGQDVALRCDPISGHVSLFWYQQALGQGPEFLTYFQNEAQLDKSGLPSDRFFAERPEGSVSTLKIQRTQQEDSAVYLCASSHRQGNEQFFGPGTRLTVL.

This clonotype has ten or more counts. The chain carries TRBV11-2 and TRBJ1-5; TRBD1 aligns across 9 bases. CDR3 length: 14 amino acids. Germline CDR1 SGHAT, CDR2 FQNNGV. J was trimmed by 7 bases and V by 5 bases; bases with no gene match: 6. CDR3: CASSPGQGFQPQHF. The DNA for the CDR3 is TGTGCCAGCAGCCCGGGACAGGGTTTCCAGCCCCAGCATTTT.